A selection of T cell receptor beta chains follows, all from one sample in a study of blood T cell repertoires in COVID-19. Profiling relied on immunoSEQ multiplex PCR, and the TCRdb table lists in-frame clones only, not all of them. The data hold about 160,000 clones, with 82% observed a single time. The sequencing sample was made of PBMCs or T cells enriched from blood (not recorded which). These receptors were taken from a man between 60 and 75 years old who had recovered from COVID-19. CDR3s include the opening cysteine and the closing phenylalanine or tryptophan. Fields, in order: clone size, D gene, J gene, V gene, CDR3 DNA, CDR3 protein. The D gene is left open where the match is weak. The size entry is marked missing in some rows and otherwise reads once, few, many or a size class.

abundance: -
d_gene: -
j_gene: TRBJ1-2
v_gene: TRBV19
CDR3nt: TGTGCCAGTAGTATGAATACCGGGGGCTATGGCTACACCTTC
CDR3aa: CASSMNTGGYGYTF

abundance: -
d_gene: -
j_gene: TRBJ2-2
v_gene: TRBV5-4
CDR3nt: TGTGCCAGCAGCTTGGGGGTGACTAGTCCGGGGGAGCTGTTTTTT
CDR3aa: CASSLGVTSPGELFF

abundance: -
d_gene: TRBD1
j_gene: TRBJ2-2
v_gene: TRBV30
CDR3nt: TGTGCCTGGAGACAGACAGGGCCGAACACCGGGGAGCTGTTTTTT
CDR3aa: CAWRQTGPNTGELFF

abundance: -
d_gene: TRBD1
j_gene: TRBJ2-1
v_gene: TRBV24-1
CDR3nt: TGTGCCACCGGACAGGGGGGCTCCTACAATGAGCAGTTCTTC
CDR3aa: CATGQGGSYNEQFF

abundance: -
d_gene: -
j_gene: TRBJ1-1
v_gene: TRBV2
CDR3nt: TGTGCTGGAGGTATGAACACTGAAGCTTTCTTT
CDR3aa: CAGGMNTEAFF

abundance: -
d_gene: -
j_gene: TRBJ2-1
v_gene: TRBV4-1
CDR3nt: TGCGCCAGCAGCCAACGGACAGTACCGCATGAGCAGTTCTTC
CDR3aa: CASSQRTVPHEQFF

abundance: -
d_gene: TRBD1
j_gene: TRBJ2-5
v_gene: TRBV4-1
CDR3nt: TGCGCCAGCAGCCAAGGGGGCAGGGGGCTGCCCGAGACCCAGTACTTC
CDR3aa: CASSQGGRGLPETQYF

abundance: -
d_gene: TRBD2
j_gene: TRBJ2-1
v_gene: TRBV18
CDR3nt: TGTGCCAGCTCACCATTGGATTTTAGCGGGGGTTACAATGAGCAGTTCTTC
CDR3aa: CASSPLDFSGGYNEQFF

abundance: -
d_gene: -
j_gene: TRBJ2-7
v_gene: TRBV20-1
CDR3nt: TGCAGTGCTAGTATTGGGCCTGACGAGCAGTACTTC
CDR3aa: CSASIGPDEQYF

abundance: -
d_gene: -
j_gene: TRBJ1-5
v_gene: TRBV7-8
CDR3nt: TGTGCCAGCACCTCAGACGGGACACCAAATCAGCCCCAGCATTTT
CDR3aa: CASTSDGTPNQPQHF

abundance: -
d_gene: TRBD1
j_gene: TRBJ1-1
v_gene: TRBV12-3/TRBV12-4
CDR3nt: TGTGCCAGCGCGGGACAGGGGAACACTGAAGCTTTCTTT
CDR3aa: CASAGQGNTEAFF

abundance: -
d_gene: -
j_gene: TRBJ2-5
v_gene: TRBV5-4
CDR3nt: TGTGCCAGCAGCTTGGCGAGGGCGCCTTCAAGGGAGACCCAGTACTTC
CDR3aa: CASSLARAPSRETQYF

abundance: -
d_gene: -
j_gene: TRBJ2-3
v_gene: TRBV5-8
CDR3nt: TGTGCCAGCAGCGGTTTCGGGGAGACAGATACGCAGTATTTT
CDR3aa: CASSGFGETDTQYF

abundance: -
d_gene: -
j_gene: TRBJ2-7
v_gene: TRBV6-5
CDR3nt: TGTGCCAGCAGTCAGGACATCTCCCCTGGCTACGAGCAGTACTTC
CDR3aa: CASSQDISPGYEQYF

abundance: -
d_gene: TRBD2
j_gene: TRBJ2-5
v_gene: TRBV5-8
CDR3nt: TGTGCCAGCACCGCGAGATTAGCGGGGGACCAAGAGACCCAGTACTTC
CDR3aa: CASTARLAGDQETQYF

abundance: once
d_gene: TRBD1
j_gene: TRBJ1-3
v_gene: TRBV5-1
CDR3nt: TGCGCCAGCAGCGGGGGACAGGGCTCTGGAAACACCATATATTTT
CDR3aa: CASSGGQGSGNTIYF

abundance: -
d_gene: -
j_gene: TRBJ1-2
v_gene: TRBV6-1
CDR3nt: TGTGCCAGCAGTGAACAAGGGAGGTACGGCTACACCTTC
CDR3aa: CASSEQGRYGYTF

abundance: -
d_gene: -
j_gene: TRBJ1-1
v_gene: TRBV12-5
CDR3nt: TGTGCTAGTGGTCCCCGCACTGAAGCTTTCTTT
CDR3aa: CASGPRTEAFF

abundance: -
d_gene: -
j_gene: TRBJ1-5
v_gene: TRBV28
CDR3nt: TGTGCCAGCAGTTTATGGCCGCACAGCCGCCTCGGGAGTCAGCCCCAGCATTTT
CDR3aa: CASSLWPHSRLGSQPQHF